This record covers a single T cell receptor beta chain. Its antigen remains unknown. This sample stems from a study of cytomegalovirus exposure and HLA in healthy donors. Healthy bone marrow donors made up the cohort. CDR1 and CDR2 from the germline V gene are MNHEY and SMNVEV (reference sequence). This CDR3 comprises 14 residues. V lost 1 base and J 5 bases, leaving 11 bases between the germline ends. Points from the study as a whole: The likely explanation for a cluster of highly shared sequence variants was sequencing artifact.

Use of 60 Vbeta and 13 Jbeta primers characterized the PCR. Using immunoSEQ multiplex PCR, the repertoire was profiled, and TCRdb retains in-frame clones only, with some absent. The sample lists about 180,000 clones, roughly 77% occurring once. The genes are TRBV27 and TRBJ2-5; no clear D gene. This TCR derives from a woman in her 30s in good health and CMV-seronegative. What was sequenced was PBMCs. The CDR3 here is CASSLFQAPETQYF. CDR3 sequence (DNA): TGTGCCAGCAGTTTATTTCAAGCTCCCGAGACCCAGTACTTC.